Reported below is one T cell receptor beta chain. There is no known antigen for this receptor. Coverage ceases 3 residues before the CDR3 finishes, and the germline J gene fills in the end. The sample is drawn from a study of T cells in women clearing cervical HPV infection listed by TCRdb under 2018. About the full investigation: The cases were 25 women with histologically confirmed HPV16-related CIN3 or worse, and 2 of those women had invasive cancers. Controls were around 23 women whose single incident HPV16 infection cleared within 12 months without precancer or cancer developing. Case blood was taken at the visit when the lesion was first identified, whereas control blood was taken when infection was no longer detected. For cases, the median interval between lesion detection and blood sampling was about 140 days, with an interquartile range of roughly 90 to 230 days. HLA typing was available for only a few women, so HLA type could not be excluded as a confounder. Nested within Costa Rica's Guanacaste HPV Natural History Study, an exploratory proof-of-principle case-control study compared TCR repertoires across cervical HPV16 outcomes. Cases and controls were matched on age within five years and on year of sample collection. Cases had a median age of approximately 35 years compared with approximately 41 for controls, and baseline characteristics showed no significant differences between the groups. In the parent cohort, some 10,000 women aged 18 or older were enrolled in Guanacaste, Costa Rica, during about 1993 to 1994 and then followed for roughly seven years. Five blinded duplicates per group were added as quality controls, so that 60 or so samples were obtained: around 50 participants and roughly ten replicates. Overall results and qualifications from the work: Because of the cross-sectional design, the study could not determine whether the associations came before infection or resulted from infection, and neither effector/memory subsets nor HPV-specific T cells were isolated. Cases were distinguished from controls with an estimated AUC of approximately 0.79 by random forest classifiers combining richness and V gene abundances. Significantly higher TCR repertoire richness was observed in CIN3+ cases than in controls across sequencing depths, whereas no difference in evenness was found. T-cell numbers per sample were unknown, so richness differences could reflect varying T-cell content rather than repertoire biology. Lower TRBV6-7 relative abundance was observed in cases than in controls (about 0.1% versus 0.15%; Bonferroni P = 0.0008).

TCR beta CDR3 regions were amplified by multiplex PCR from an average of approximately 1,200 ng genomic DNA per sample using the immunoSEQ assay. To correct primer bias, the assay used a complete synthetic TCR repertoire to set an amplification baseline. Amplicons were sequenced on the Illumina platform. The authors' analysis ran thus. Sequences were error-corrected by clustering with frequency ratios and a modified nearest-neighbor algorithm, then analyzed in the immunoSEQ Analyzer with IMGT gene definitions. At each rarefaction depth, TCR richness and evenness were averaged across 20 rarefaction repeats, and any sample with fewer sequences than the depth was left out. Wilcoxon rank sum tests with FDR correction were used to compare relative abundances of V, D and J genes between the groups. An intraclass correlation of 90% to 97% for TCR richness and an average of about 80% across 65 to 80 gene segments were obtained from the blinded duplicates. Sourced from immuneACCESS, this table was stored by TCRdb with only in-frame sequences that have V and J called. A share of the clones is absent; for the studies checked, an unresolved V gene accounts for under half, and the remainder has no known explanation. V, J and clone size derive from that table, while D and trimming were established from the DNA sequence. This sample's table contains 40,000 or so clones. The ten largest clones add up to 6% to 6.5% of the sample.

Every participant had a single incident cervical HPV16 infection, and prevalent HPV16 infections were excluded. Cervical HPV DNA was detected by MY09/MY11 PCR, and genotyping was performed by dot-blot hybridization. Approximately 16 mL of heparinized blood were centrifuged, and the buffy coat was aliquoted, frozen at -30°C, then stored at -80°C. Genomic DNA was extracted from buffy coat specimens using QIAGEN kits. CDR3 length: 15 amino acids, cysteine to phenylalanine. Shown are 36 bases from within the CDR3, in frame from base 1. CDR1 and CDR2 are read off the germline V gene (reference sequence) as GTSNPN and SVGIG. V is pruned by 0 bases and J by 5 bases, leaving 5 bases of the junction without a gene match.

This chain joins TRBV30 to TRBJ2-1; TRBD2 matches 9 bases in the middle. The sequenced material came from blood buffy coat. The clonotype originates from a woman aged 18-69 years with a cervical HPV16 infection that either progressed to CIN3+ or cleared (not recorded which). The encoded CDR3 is CAWSVRLAANNEQFF. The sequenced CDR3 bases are TGTGCCTGGAGTGTAAGACTAGCGGCTAACAATGAG.